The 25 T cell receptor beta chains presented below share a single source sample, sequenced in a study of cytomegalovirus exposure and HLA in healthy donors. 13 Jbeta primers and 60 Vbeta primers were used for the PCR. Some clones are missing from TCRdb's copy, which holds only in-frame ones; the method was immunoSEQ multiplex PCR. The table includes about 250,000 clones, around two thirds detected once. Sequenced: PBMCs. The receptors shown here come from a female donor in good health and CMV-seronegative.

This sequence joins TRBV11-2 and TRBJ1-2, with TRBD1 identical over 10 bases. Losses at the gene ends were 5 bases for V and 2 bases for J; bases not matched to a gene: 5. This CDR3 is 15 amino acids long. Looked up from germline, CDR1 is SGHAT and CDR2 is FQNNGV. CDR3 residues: CASSARTGGNYGYTF. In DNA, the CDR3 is TGTGCCAGCAGCGCCCGGACAGGGGGGAACTATGGCTACACCTTC.

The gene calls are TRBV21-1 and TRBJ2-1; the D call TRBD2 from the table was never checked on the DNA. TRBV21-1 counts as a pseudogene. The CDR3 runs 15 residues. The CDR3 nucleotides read TGTGCCAGCAGCATAGGTAGCGGGAGGCGAAATGAGCAGTTCTTC. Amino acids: CASSIGSGRRNEQFF.

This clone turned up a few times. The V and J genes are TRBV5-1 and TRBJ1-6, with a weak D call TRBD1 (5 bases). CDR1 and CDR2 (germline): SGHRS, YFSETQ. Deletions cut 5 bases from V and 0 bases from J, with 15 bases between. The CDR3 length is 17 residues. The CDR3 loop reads CASRYDSYSSYNSPLHF. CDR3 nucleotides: TGCGCCAGCAGATACGACAGTTATAGCTCCTATAATTCACCCCTCCACTTT.

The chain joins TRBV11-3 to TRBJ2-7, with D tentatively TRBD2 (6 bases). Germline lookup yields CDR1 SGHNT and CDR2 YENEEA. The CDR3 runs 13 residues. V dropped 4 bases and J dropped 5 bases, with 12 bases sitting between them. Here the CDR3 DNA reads TGTGCCAGCAGCTGGGAGCGGGCAGACGAGCAGTACTTC. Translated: CASSWERADEQYF.

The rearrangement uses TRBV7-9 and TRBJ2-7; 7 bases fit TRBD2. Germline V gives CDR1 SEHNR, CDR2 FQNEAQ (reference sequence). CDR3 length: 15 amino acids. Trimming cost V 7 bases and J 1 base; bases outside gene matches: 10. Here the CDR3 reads CASTWEGIGSYEQYF. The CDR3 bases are TGTGCCAGCACTTGGGAGGGGATAGGATCCTACGAGCAGTACTTC.

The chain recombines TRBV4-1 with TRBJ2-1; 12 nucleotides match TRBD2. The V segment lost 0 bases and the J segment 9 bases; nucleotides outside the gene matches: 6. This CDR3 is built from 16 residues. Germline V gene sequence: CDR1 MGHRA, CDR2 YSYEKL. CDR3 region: CASSQDLASGRVEQFF. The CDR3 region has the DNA TGCGCCAGCAGCCAAGATCTGGCTAGCGGGAGGGTTGAGCAGTTCTTC.

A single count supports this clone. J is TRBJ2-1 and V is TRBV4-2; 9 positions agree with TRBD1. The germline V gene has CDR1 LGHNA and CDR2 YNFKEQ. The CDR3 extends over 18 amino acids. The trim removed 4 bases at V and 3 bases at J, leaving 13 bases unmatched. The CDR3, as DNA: TGTGCCAGCAGCCGTGGACAGGGGTGGGGAGAGGGCTACAATGAGCAGTTCTTC. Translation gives CASSRGQGWGEGYNEQFF.

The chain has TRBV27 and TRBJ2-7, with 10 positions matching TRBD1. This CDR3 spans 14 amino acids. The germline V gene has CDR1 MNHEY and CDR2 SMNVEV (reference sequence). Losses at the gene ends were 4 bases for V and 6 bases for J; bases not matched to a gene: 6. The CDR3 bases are TGTGCCAGCAGTTCGACAGGGGGCGGAGGCGAGCAGTACTTC. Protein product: CASSSTGGGGEQYF.

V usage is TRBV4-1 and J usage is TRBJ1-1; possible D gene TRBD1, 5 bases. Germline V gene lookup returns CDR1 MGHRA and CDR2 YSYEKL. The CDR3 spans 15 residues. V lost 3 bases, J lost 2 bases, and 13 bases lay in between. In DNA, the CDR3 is TGCGCCAGCAGCCACAGCCGGGACTTAAACACTGAAGCTTTCTTT. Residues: CASSHSRDLNTEAFF.

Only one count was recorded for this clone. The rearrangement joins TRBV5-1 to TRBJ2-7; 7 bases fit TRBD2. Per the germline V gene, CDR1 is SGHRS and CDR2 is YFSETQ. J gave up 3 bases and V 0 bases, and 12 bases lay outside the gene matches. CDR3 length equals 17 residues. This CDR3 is CASSLAPDASGRYEQYF. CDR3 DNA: TGCGCCAGCAGCTTGGCCCCGGATGCTAGCGGTCGCTACGAGCAGTACTTC.

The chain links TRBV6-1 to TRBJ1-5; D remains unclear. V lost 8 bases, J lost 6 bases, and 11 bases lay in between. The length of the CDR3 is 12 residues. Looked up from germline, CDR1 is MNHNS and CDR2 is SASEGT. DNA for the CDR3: TGTGCCAGCTCAGTAGGCGGTCAGCCCCAGCATTTT. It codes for CASSVGGQPQHF.

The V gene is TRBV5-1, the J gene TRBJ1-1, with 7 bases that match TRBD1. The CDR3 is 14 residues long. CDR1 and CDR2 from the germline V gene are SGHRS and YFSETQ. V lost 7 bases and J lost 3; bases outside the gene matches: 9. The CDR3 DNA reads TGCGCCAGCTCCGAAAGGGGGCGCGACACTGAAGCTTTCTTT. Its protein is CASSERGRDTEAFF.

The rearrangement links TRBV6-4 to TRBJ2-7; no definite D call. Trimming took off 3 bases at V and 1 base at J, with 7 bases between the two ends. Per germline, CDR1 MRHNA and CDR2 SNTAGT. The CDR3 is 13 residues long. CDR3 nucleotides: TGTGCCAGCAGTGAAGACGGGTCCTACGAGCAGTACTTC. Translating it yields CASSEDGSYEQYF.

The CDR3, as DNA: TGTGCCAGCAGTCCGGGGGGGGGCAGCCGGTCGAACAATCAGCCCCAGCATTTT. Protein product: CASSPGGGSRSNNQPQHF. The V and J genes are TRBV28 and TRBJ1-5, with D possibly matching TRBD1 (6 bases). The CDR3 spans 18 residues. The V gene lost 5 bases and the J gene lost 3 bases, with 23 bases spanning the gap. Germline V CDR1 and CDR2: MDHEN, SYDVKM. Combining the CDR3 with reference TRBV28 and TRBJ1-5 gives the whole variable domain DVKVTQSSRYLVKRTGEKVFLECVQDMDHENMFWYRQDPGLGLRLIYFSYDVKMKEKGDIPEGYSVSREKKERFSLILESASTNQTSMYLCASSPGGGSRSNNQPQHFGDGTRLSIL.

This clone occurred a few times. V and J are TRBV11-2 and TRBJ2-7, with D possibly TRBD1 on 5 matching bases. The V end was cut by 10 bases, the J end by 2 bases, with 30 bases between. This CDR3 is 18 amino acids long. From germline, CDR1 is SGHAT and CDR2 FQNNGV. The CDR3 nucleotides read TGTGCCATCCACAGGACCACCTTTGCTCGTCTGGGCCCCTACGAGCAGTACTTC. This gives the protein CAIHRTTFARLGPYEQYF.

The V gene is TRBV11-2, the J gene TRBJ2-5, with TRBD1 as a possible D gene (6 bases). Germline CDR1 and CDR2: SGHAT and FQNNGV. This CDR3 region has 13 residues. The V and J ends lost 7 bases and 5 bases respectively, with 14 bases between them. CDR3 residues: CASTGQNGETQYF. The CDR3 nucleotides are TGTGCCAGCACCGGACAGAATGGTGAGACCCAGTACTTC.

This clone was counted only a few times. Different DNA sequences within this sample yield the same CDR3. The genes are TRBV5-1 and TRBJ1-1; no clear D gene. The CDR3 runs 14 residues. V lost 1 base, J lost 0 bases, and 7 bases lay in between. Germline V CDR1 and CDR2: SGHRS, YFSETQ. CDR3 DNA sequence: TGCGCCAGCAGCTTGTTAGACTTGAACACTGAAGCTTTCTTT. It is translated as CASSLLDLNTEAFF.

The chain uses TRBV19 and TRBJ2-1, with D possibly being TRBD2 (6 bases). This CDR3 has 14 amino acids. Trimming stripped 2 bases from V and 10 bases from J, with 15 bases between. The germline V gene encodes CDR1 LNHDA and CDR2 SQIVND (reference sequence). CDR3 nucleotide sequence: TGTGCCAGTAGTATATCCCGGACTACCCAGGAGCAGTTCTTC. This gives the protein CASSISRTTQEQFF.

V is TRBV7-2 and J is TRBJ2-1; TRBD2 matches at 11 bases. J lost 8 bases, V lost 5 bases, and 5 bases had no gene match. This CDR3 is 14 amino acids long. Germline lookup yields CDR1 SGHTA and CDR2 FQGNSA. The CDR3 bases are TGTGCCAGCAGCGATACTAGCGGGAGAGATGAGCAGTTCTTC. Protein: CASSDTSGRDEQFF.

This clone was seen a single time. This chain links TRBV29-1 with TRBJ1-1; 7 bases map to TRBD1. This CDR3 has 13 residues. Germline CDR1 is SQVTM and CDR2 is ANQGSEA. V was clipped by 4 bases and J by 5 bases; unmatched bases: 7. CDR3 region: CSVARQGATEAFF. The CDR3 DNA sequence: TGCAGCGTTGCACGACAGGGAGCGACTGAAGCTTTCTTT.

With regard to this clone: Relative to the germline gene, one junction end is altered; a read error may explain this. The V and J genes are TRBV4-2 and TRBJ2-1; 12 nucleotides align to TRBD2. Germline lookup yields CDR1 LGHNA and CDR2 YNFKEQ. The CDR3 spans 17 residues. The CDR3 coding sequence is TGTGCCAGCAGCCTTACTTCTAGCGGGAGGGCCAATAGGGGTGAAGTCTTC. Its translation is CASSLTSSGRANRGEVF.

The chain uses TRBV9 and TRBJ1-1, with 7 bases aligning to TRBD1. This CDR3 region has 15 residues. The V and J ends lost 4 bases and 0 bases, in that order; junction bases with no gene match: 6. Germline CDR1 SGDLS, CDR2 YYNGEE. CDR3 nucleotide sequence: TGTGCCAGCAGCCCCCCCGGGACAGTGAACACTGAAGCTTTCTTT. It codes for CASSPPGTVNTEAFF.

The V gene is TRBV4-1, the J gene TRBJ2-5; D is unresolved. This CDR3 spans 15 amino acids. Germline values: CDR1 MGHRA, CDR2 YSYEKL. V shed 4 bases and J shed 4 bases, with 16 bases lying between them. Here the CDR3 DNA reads TGCGCCAGCAGCCCACACCCTGGAGTTGGAGAGACCCAGTACTTC. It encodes CASSPHPGVGETQYF.

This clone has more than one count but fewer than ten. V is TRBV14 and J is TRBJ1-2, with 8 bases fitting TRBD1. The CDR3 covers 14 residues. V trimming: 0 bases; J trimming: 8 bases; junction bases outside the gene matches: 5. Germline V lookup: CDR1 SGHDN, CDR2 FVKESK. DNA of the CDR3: TGTGCCAGCAGCCAAGACAGGGGGCAAGGGGGCTACACCTTC. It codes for CASSQDRGQGGYTF.

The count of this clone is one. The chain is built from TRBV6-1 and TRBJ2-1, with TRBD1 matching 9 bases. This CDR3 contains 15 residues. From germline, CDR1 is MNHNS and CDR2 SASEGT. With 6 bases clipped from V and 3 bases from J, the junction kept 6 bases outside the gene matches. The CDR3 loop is CASSEDRGFYNEQFF. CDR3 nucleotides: TGTGCCAGCAGCGAGGACAGGGGTTTCTACAATGAGCAGTTCTTC.